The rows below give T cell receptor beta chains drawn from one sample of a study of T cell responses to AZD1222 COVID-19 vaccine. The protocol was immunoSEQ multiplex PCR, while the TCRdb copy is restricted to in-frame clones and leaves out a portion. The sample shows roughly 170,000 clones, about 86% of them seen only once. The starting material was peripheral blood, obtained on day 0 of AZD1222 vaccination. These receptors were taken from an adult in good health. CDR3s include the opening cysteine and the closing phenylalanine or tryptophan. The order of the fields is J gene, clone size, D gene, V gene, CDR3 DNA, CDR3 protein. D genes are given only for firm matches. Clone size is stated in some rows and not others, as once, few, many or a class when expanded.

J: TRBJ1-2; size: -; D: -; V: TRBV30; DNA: TGTGCCTGGAGGTTCGGGCAGGGAGCTAACTATGGCTACACCTTC; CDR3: CAWRFGQGANYGYTF
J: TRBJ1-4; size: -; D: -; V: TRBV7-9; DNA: TGTGCCAGCAGCCTCGCATCGCCGAATGAAAAACTGTTTTTT; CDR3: CASSLASPNEKLFF
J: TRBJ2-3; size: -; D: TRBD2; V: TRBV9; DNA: TGTGCCAGCAGCCCGCGACTAGCGGGGGGCCCCGATACGCAGTATTTT; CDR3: CASSPRLAGGPDTQYF
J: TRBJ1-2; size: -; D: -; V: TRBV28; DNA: TGTGCCAGCAGACCAGGTGCCGACTATGGCTACACCTTC; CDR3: CASRPGADYGYTF
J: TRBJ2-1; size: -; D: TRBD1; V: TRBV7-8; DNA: TGTGCCAGCAGCCCCAGACAGGGGGTCAAGTACAATGAGCAGTTCTTC; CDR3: CASSPRQGVKYNEQFF
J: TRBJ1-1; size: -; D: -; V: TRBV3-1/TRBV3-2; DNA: TGTGCCAGCAGTTACGTAAGGGGGGGACTCCCCGAAGCTTTCTTT; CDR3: CASSYVRGGLPEAFF
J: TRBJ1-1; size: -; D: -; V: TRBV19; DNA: TGTGCCAGTAAGCAGGAGCCGACCGGGACTGAAGCTTTCTTT; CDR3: CASKQEPTGTEAFF
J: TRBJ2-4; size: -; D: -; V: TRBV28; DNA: TGTGCCAGCAGTTCCCGCCGGGCAGGGGGGGGCACAGGGCCGTACTTC; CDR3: CASSSRRAGGGTGPYF
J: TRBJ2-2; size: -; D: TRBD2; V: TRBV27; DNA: TGTGCCAGCAGTTTATCTCCTTGGACTAGCGGTCCGAACGGCGGGGAGCTGTTTTTT; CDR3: CASSLSPWTSGPNGGELFF
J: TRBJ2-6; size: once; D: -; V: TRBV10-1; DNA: TGCGCCAGCAGCCCCGGGACACCAGACTCTGGGGCCAACGTCCTGACTTTC; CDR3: CASSPGTPDSGANVLTF
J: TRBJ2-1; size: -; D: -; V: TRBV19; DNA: TGTGCCAGTAGTATTCAGGGGCCAGCTTCGCGCTCCTACAATGAGCAGTTCTTC; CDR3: CASSIQGPASRSYNEQFF
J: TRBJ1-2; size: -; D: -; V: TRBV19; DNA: TGTGCCAGTAGTCTGCAGGACCATGGCTACACCTTC; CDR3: CASSLQDHGYTF
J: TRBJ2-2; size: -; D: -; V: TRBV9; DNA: TGTGCCAGCAGCCTCAGGGGCACCGGGGAGCTGTTTTTT; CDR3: CASSLRGTGELFF
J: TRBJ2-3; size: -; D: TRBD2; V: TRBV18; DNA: TGTGCCAGCTCACCCTCCGGACTAGCGGGGACAGATACGCAGTATTTT; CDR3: CASSPSGLAGTDTQYF
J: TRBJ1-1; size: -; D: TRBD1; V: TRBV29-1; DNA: TGCAGCGTTGATGGGACAGGCCCCGCTGAAGCTTTCTTT; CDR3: CSVDGTGPAEAFF
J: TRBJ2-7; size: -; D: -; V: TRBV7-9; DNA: TGTGCCAGCAGCTCTCTTACCTGGGACTCCTACGAGCAGTACTTC; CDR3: CASSSLTWDSYEQYF
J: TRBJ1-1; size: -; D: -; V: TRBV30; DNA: TGTGCCTGGAGTGTAGGGGGGCCCATGAACACTGAAGCTTTCTTT; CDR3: CAWSVGGPMNTEAFF
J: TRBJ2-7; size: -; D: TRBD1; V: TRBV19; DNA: TGTGCCAGTAGTATAGGAGACAGGGGGCAGGCCTACGAGCAGTACTTC; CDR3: CASSIGDRGQAYEQYF
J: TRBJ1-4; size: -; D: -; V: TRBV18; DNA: TGTGCCAGCTCACCACCGGACAGATATAATGAAAAACTGTTTTTT; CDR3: CASSPPDRYNEKLFF
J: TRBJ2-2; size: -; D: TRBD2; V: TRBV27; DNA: TGTGCCAGCCAGAGCGGGGCGAACACCGGGGAGCTGTTTTTT; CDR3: CASQSGANTGELFF
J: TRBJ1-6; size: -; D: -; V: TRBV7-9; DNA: TGTGCCAGCAGCTTAGGGGCGCTTAATTCACCCCTCCACTTT; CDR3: CASSLGALNSPLHF
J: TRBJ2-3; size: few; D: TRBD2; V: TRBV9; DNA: TGTGCCAGCAGCTCTAGAGCGGGAGTCGCGACAGATACGCAGTATTTT; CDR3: CASSSRAGVATDTQYF
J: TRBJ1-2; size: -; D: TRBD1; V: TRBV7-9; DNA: TGTGCCAGCAGTTCTGGACAGGGGTGGGGCTACACCTTC; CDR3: CASSSGQGWGYTF
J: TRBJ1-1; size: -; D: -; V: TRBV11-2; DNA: TGTGCCAGCAGCTTAGTAACTGCGGGTGAAGCTTTCTTT; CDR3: CASSLVTAGEAFF
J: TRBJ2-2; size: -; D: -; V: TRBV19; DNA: TGTGCCAGTAGTCCCCCCGGACTAACCCAAGGCACCGGGGAGCTGTTTTTT; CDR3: CASSPPGLTQGTGELFF
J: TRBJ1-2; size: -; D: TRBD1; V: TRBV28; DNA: TGTGCCAGCAGTTTAGTTGGACAGGGGACCTATGGCTACACCTTC; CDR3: CASSLVGQGTYGYTF
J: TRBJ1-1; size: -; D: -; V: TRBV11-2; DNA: TGTGCCAGCAGCCCCCGGCGGGGGGGAATTACTGAAGCTTTCTTT; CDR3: CASSPRRGGITEAFF
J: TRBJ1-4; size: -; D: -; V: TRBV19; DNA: TGTGCCAGTAGCCCTCAAGAGGGTAGAGGTGAAAAACTGTTTTTT; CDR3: CASSPQEGRGEKLFF